Sequencing of this T cell receptor (beta chain) was carried out in a study of T-cell reconstitution after alpha-beta-depleted transplantation in children. At least ten counts were recorded for this clonotype. The germline gives CDR1 SGDLS, CDR2 YYNGEE. With V trimmed by 0 bases and J by 7 bases, 7 bases remained unmatched. This CDR3 region has 16 residues. Using unique molecular identifiers, the investigators prepared the TCRbeta library. TCRdb reprocessed the PCR reads via MiXCR and lists one record per CDR3 protein. The data show 600,000 to 700,000 distinct CDR3 sequences, approximately 17% seen once.

The clonotype was recovered from a human donor who donated a stem cell graft to a child with acute myeloid leukemia. The sequencing here drew on PBMCs from the stem cell graft donor, taken from the stem cell graft. The rearrangement joins TRBV9 to TRBJ2-2; TRBD1 aligns across 9 bases. The CDR3: CASSVEGQGDHGELFF. The CDR3 bases are TGTGCCAGCAGCGTAGAGGGACAGGGTGACCACGGGGAGCTGTTTTTT.